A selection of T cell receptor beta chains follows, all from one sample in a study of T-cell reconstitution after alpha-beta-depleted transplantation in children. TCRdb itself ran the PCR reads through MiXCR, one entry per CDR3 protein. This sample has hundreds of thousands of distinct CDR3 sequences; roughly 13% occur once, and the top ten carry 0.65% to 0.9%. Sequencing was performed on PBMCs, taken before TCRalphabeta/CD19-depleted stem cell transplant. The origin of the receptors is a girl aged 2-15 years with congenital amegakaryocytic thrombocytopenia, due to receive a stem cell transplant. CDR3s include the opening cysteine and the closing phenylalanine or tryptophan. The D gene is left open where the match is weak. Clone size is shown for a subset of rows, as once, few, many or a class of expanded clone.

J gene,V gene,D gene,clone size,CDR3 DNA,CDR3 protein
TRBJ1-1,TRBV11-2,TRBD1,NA,TGTGCCAGCAGCTCACAGGGGCCGGGGACTGAAGCTTTCTTT,CASSSQGPGTEAFF
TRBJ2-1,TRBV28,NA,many,TGTGCCAGCAGTTCCCGGACCCGCAGTGAGCAGTTCTTC,CASSSRTRSEQFF
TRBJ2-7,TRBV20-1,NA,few,TGCAGTGCTCGCCGGGACCTATCCTACGAGCAGTACTTC,CSARRDLSYEQYF
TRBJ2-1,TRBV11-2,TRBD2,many,TGTGCCAGCAGCTTGGAGATTAGGTTCGGGAGGGCCAGTCTTGAGTGGCGGCAGTTCTTC,CASSLEIRFGRASLEWRQFF
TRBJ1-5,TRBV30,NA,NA,TGTGCCTGGACCCCCAGTAGCAATCAGCCCCAGCATTTT,CAWTPSSNQPQHF
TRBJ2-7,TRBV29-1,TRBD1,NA,TGCAGCCTCGTTGGGGACAGATACTACGAGCAGTACTTC,CSLVGDRYYEQYF
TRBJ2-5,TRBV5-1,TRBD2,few,TGCGCCAGCAGCTTGTTTCCGTCGACGGATTTCGCGGGAGCTTTGAAGACCCAGTACTTC,CASSLFPSTDFAGALKTQYF
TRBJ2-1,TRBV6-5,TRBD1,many,TGTGCCAGCAGTTCTCGACAGGGGATTGAGCAGTTCTTC,CASSSRQGIEQFF
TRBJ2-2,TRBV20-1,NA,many,TGCAGTGCTACTAGCGCCTTTAACACCGGGGAGCTGTTTTTT,CSATSAFNTGELFF
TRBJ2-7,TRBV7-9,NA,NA,TGTGCCAGCAGTCTAACGGGACGGGGCTACGAGCAGTACTTC,CASSLTGRGYEQYF
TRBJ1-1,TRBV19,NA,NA,TGTGCCAGCGCCAGGGGAACTGAAGCTTTCTTT,CASARGTEAFF
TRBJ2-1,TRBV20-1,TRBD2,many,TGCAGTGCTAGGGACATTAGCGGGGTCGAGGATGAGCAGTTCTTC,CSARDISGVEDEQFF
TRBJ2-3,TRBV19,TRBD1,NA,TGTGCCAGTAGTACCAATGCCGGGACAGGGGTCTATTCAACAGATACGCAGTATTTT,CASSTNAGTGVYSTDTQYF
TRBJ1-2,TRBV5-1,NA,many,TGCGCCAGCAGCATCACAGTCGTCAAGGGCTATGGCTACACCTTC,CASSITVVKGYGYTF
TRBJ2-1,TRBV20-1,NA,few,TGCAGTGCTAGGCCGGTTAGCTCCTACAATGAGCAGTTCTTC,CSARPVSSYNEQFF
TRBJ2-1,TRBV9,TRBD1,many,TGTGCCAGCAGCGACCGGGACAGCTCTGATCGGCGAGAGCAGTTCTTC,CASSDRDSSDRREQFF
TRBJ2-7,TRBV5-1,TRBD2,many,TGCGCCAGCAGCTATGAGACTAGCGGGAGGGCGAACTACGAGCAGTACTTC,CASSYETSGRANYEQYF
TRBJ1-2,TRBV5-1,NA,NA,TGCGCCAGTCAGGGAGGCAACTATGGCTACACCTTC,CASQGGNYGYTF
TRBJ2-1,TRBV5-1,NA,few,TGCGCCAGCAGCTCCTTTACGGGGTCCCATGATGAGCAGTTCTTC,CASSSFTGSHDEQFF
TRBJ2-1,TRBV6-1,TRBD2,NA,TGTGCCAGCAGCCTACAGCGGGAGGGAGGGGAGCAGTTCTTC,CASSLQREGGEQFF
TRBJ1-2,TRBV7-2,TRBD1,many,TGTGCCAGCAGCTTAGCGAGGGGGCTGGAATATATCTTC,CASSLARGLEYIF
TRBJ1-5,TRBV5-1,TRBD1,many,TGCGCCAGCAGCTCGACAGGGGCCTACAATCAGCCCCAGCATTTT,CASSSTGAYNQPQHF
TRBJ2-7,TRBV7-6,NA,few,TGTGCCAGCAGCTTATTCCTGGGCTCCTACGAGCAGTACTTC,CASSLFLGSYEQYF
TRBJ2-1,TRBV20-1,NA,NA,TGCAGTGCCGGGAGAGGGGGTACTGAGCAGTTCTTC,CSAGRGGTEQFF
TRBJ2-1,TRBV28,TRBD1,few,TGTGCCAGCAGTACTGACAGGGCAACCTACAATGAGCAGTTCTTC,CASSTDRATYNEQFF
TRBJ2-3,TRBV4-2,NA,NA,TGTGCCAGCAGCCAAGCTGGGGGGCTCAGAGATACGCAGTATTTT,CASSQAGGLRDTQYF
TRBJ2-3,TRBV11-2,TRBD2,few,TGTGCCAGCAGCGCCGGGACTAGCGGGCCTTACCCCTCAGATACGCAGTATTTT,CASSAGTSGPYPSDTQYF
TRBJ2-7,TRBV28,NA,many,TGTGCCAGCAGTGGGTTTTACGAGCAGTACTTC,CASSGFYEQYF
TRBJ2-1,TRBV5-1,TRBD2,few,TGCGCCAGCAGCTTGGGGCGGCTAGCGGGAGGCGATGAGCAGTTCTTC,CASSLGRLAGGDEQFF
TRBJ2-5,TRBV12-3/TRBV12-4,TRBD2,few,TGTGCCAGCAGTTCCGGACTAGTGGGGGAGACCCAGTACTTC,CASSSGLVGETQYF
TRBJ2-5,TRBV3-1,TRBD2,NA,TGTGCCAGCAGCCAAGATTTTGGGACTAGTGCGTCAGAGACCCAGTACTTC,CASSQDFGTSASETQYF
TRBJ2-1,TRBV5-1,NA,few,TGCGCCAGCAGCTTGGGGGCGGGTAACGATGAGCAGTTCTTC,CASSLGAGNDEQFF
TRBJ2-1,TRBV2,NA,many,TGTGCCAGCAGTGAATATGAGCAGTTCTTC,CASSEYEQFF
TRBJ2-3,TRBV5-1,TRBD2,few,TGCGCCAGCAGCTCAGCGGGAGACCCGGCAGATACGCAGTATTTT,CASSSAGDPADTQYF
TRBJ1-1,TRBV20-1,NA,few,TGCAGTGCTAGAGACCCCCTTGGACAGACGAACACTGAAGCTTTCTTT,CSARDPLGQTNTEAFF
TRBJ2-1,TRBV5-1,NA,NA,TGCGCCAGCAGCCAACCGGCCGGGAGAGCTTTCAATGAGCAGTTCTTC,CASSQPAGRAFNEQFF
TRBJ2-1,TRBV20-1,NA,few,TGCAGTGCGAGATTCGCCGGGGAGCAGTTCTTC,CSARFAGEQFF
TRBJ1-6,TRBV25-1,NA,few,TGTGCCAGCAGTGAACCTCCGGGGATAGAGGGTTCACCCCTCCACTTT,CASSEPPGIEGSPLHF
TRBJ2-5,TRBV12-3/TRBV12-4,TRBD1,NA,TGTGCCAGCAGCAACACCGACAGGGTAGGGGAGACCCAGTACTTC,CASSNTDRVGETQYF
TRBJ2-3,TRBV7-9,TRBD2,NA,TGTGCCAGCAGCCTGTGGAATAAGCGGGAGGGCGCGGATACGCAGTATTTT,CASSLWNKREGADTQYF
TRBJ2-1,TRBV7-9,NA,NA,TGTGCCAGCAGCCACCCGGACTGGAAATACAATGAGCAGTTCTTC,CASSHPDWKYNEQFF
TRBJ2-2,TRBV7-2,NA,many,TGTGCCAGCAGCAAGGACGCAACAGGGGAGCTGTTTTTT,CASSKDATGELFF
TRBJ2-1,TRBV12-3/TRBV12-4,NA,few,TGTGCCAGCAGGTCGATTGGACAGTCATCAGAGAATGAGCAGTTCTTC,CASRSIGQSSENEQFF
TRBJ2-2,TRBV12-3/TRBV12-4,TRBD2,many,TGTGCCAGCAGTGACTGGACTAGCGGGACGAGCGGGGAGCTGTTTTTT,CASSDWTSGTSGELFF
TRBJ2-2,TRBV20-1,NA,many,TGCAGTGCTAGAGAAGGCAACCGAAGAACCGGGGAGCTGTTTTTT,CSAREGNRRTGELFF
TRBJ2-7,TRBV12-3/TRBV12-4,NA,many,TGTGCCAGCCACGAGCAGTACTTC,CASHEQYF
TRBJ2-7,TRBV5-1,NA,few,TGCGCCAGCAGCTCAGGAGGGAGCGACGAGCAGTACTTC,CASSSGGSDEQYF
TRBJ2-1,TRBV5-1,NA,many,TGCGCCAGCAGCTGGGCCGCCGAGGTAGTCACCAATGAGCAGTTCTTC,CASSWAAEVVTNEQFF
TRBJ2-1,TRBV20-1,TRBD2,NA,TGCAGCACCAAGAGGGGAGGGCCAGATGGATCGGGGCGATCTGTATTCGACAATGAGCAGTTCTTC,CSTKRGGPDGSGRSVFDNEQFF
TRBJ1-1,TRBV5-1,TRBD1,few,TGCGCCAGCAGAATGAGATTGGGGACAGTTAACACTGAAGCTTTCTTT,CASRMRLGTVNTEAFF
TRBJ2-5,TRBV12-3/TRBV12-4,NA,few,TGTGCCAGCAGTTTGAAGGCCCCCCCCCGAGAGACCCAGTACTTC,CASSLKAPPRETQYF
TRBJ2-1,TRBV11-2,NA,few,TGTGCCAGCAGCTTAATAGGGGCGAATGAGCAGTTCTTC,CASSLIGANEQFF